This TCR beta chain was sequenced in a study of T cells in Graves' hyperthyroidism and ophthalmopathy. Study summary: Blood from the periphery was taken at initial diagnosis, before any treatment. Study results and caveats: In the blood, most expanded thyroid clonotypes above 0.001 appeared as well.

Amplified TCR beta CDR3 regions came from RNA transcripts. HTBI primers were the set used in a first-round RT-PCR of the TCR CDR3. TCRdb used MiXCR to reprocess the multiplex PCR reads, holding one entry per CDR3 protein. The profile shows under 500,000 distinct CDR3 sequences, over 12% of them singletons. The study based diagnoses on clinical symptoms, serum thyroxine and TRAb, thyroid ultrasound and orbital computed tomography. Cells are PBMCs isolated from roughly 9.2 ml of fresh blood. With 5 bases removed from V and 0 bases from J, the gap between germline ends came to 16 bases. Per germline, CDR1 SGHRS and CDR2 YFSETQ. The length of the CDR3 is 16 residues. This clonotype occurred many times. Its matching antigen is unknown.

The rearrangement joins TRBV5-1 to TRBJ2-3; no clear D. Input material: blood. The origin of this receptor is a man aged 45-65 years with Graves' ophthalmopathy. The CDR3 DNA sequence: TGCGCCAGCAGACCGACTCCGACGGCCAGCACAGATACGCAGTATTTT. Translating gives CASRPTPTASTDTQYF.